Listed below are T cell receptor beta chains from one sample, sequenced in a study of OX40 agonist ivuxolimab in advanced cancers. Sequencing used immunoSEQ multiplex PCR; TCRdb keeps in-frame clones, though not all of them. Of roughly 1,800 clones in the sample, about 73% were seen once. The starting material was CD4+ or CD8+ T cells sorted from blood, obtained in a trial of the OX40 agonist ivuxolimab. The receptors originated from an adult with an advanced solid tumor such as melanoma, head and neck, liver or kidney cancer. Each CDR3 is given with its conserved first and last residue. A D gene is named only where the DNA matches it firmly. For some rows the clone size is stated as once, few or many, or as a class when expanded; others skip it.

size: NA; D: NA; J: TRBJ2-7; V: TRBV7-8; DNA: TGTGCCAGCAGCTTAGAGTCGAGGACAGAAAACTTACACTCCTACGAGCAGTACTTC; CDR3: CASSLESRTENLHSYEQYF
size: NA; D: NA; J: TRBJ1-5; V: TRBV11-1; DNA: TGTGCCAGCAGCTTAGATGGCGGGGATCAGCCCCAGCATTTT; CDR3: CASSLDGGDQPQHF
size: NA; D: TRBD1; J: TRBJ1-6; V: TRBV5-1; DNA: TGCGCCAGTAAAAGGGGGCGGTGGAATTCACCCCTCCACTTT; CDR3: CASKRGRWNSPLHF
size: once; D: NA; J: TRBJ2-7; V: TRBV27; DNA: TGTGCCAGCAGTTATATGGACACAGGGAGGCCCTACGAGCAGTACTTC; CDR3: CASSYMDTGRPYEQYF
size: NA; D: NA; J: TRBJ2-1; V: TRBV7-7; DNA: TGTGCTAGCAGCTTACTACAGCGCAATGAGCAGTTCTTC; CDR3: CASSLLQRNEQFF
size: NA; D: NA; J: TRBJ1-1; V: TRBV6-5; DNA: TGTGCCAGCGGACCTCCGCCGCTAAGCGCTTTCTTT; CDR3: CASGPPPLSAFF
size: NA; D: NA; J: TRBJ2-1; V: TRBV7-3; DNA: TGTGCCAGCAGCAAGGGACCAAACAATGAGCAGTTCTTC; CDR3: CASSKGPNNEQFF
size: once; D: NA; J: TRBJ2-1; V: TRBV27; DNA: TGTGCCAGCAGAATGACTGGCCCGATGGCCAATGAGCAGTTCTTC; CDR3: CASRMTGPMANEQFF
size: NA; D: NA; J: TRBJ1-6; V: TRBV7-3; DNA: TGTGCCAGCAGCTTGGGGGGGGCTTCACCCCTCCACTTT; CDR3: CASSLGGASPLHF
size: NA; D: TRBD1; J: TRBJ2-7; V: TRBV7-6; DNA: TGTGCCAGCAGCTTAGTGGGGCCGGGACAGCAATACGAGCAGTACTTC; CDR3: CASSLVGPGQQYEQYF
size: NA; D: TRBD1; J: TRBJ1-1; V: TRBV6-6; DNA: TGTGCCAGCAGTTTTGCCATACAGGGGGTGAGCACTGAAGCTTTCTTT; CDR3: CASSFAIQGVSTEAFF
size: NA; D: TRBD1; J: TRBJ1-6; V: TRBV4-2; DNA: TGTGCCAGCAGCCAGGACAGGGGGGATTCACCCCTCCACTTT; CDR3: CASSQDRGDSPLHF
size: NA; D: NA; J: TRBJ1-5; V: TRBV19; DNA: TGTGCCAGTAGTATGAGTGCAGGGAATCGCCCTTGGCCCCAGCATTTT; CDR3: CASSMSAGNRPWPQHF
size: NA; D: NA; J: TRBJ2-7; V: TRBV11-2; DNA: TGTGCCAGCACAGGGCGCTTGAACGAGCAGTACTTC; CDR3: CASTGRLNEQYF
size: NA; D: TRBD1; J: TRBJ2-7; V: TRBV9; DNA: TGTGCCAGCAGCGTAAGGACAGGGCGGGACGAGCAGTACTTC; CDR3: CASSVRTGRDEQYF
size: NA; D: NA; J: TRBJ2-4; V: TRBV6-6; DNA: TGTGCCAGCAGTTACGCACAGAAAAACATTCAGTACTTC; CDR3: CASSYAQKNIQYF
size: NA; D: NA; J: TRBJ2-7; V: TRBV19; DNA: TGTGCCAGTAGTGCCCGAGGGGGGCGCGACGAGCAGTACTTC; CDR3: CASSARGGRDEQYF
size: NA; D: TRBD1; J: TRBJ1-2; V: TRBV19; DNA: TGTGCCAGCCGAATCACTTGGACAGGGGCGAAAGTTAACTATGGCTACACCTTC; CDR3: CASRITWTGAKVNYGYTF
size: NA; D: NA; J: TRBJ2-7; V: TRBV27; DNA: TGTGCCAGCAGAGGGACGGGAACCTACGAGCAGTACTTC; CDR3: CASRGTGTYEQYF
size: NA; D: NA; J: TRBJ1-1; V: TRBV5-1; DNA: TGCGCCAGCAGCTACGACCCGAACACTGAAGCTTTCTTT; CDR3: CASSYDPNTEAFF
size: NA; D: NA; J: TRBJ2-1; V: TRBV4-1; DNA: TGCGCCAGCGCCGCTGGGGACTTATACAATGAGCAGTTCTTC; CDR3: CASAAGDLYNEQFF
size: NA; D: NA; J: TRBJ2-4; V: TRBV27; DNA: TGTGCCCTTGAACCGGGGTTTCTAGCCAAAAACATTCAGTACTTC; CDR3: CALEPGFLAKNIQYF
size: NA; D: NA; J: TRBJ1-2; V: TRBV30; DNA: TGTGCCTGGAGTGTAGACAGTAACTATGGCTACACCTTC; CDR3: CAWSVDSNYGYTF
size: once; D: NA; J: TRBJ2-7; V: TRBV5-1; DNA: TGCGCCAGCAGCTCCGGGACACTGACCTACGAGCAGTACTTC; CDR3: CASSSGTLTYEQYF
size: NA; D: NA; J: TRBJ2-6; V: TRBV7-9; DNA: TGTGCCAGCAGCACAAACAGGGTACAGTCTGGGGCCAACGTCCTGACTTTC; CDR3: CASSTNRVQSGANVLTF
size: NA; D: TRBD1; J: TRBJ2-1; V: TRBV19; DNA: TGTGCCTCGGACAGGGGGGGTTTTGGTGAGCAGTTCTTC; CDR3: CASDRGGFGEQFF
size: NA; D: NA; J: TRBJ2-3; V: TRBV11-2; DNA: TGTGCCAGCAGCACCCGACGCACAGATACGCAGTATTTT; CDR3: CASSTRRTDTQYF
size: NA; D: NA; J: TRBJ2-2; V: TRBV7-8; DNA: TGTGCCAGCAGCAAATTAGGGGGGGGCCCCACCGGGGAGCTGTTTTTT; CDR3: CASSKLGGGPTGELFF
size: NA; D: TRBD1; J: TRBJ1-2; V: TRBV4-1; DNA: TGCGCCAGCAGCCATCCTTCAGTAGACAGGGAATATGGCTACACCTTC; CDR3: CASSHPSVDREYGYTF
size: NA; D: TRBD2; J: TRBJ2-3; V: TRBV11-3; DNA: TGTGCCAGCAGCCGAAGCGGGGAGTACACAGATACGCAGTATTTT; CDR3: CASSRSGEYTDTQYF
size: NA; D: NA; J: TRBJ1-1; V: TRBV9; DNA: TGTGCCAGCAGCGTAGGACCCGTATCTCAGGGTGAAGCTTTCTTT; CDR3: CASSVGPVSQGEAFF
size: NA; D: TRBD1; J: TRBJ1-1; V: TRBV5-1; DNA: TGCGCCAGCAGAGGGACAGGGGGCAACACTGAAGCTTTCTTT; CDR3: CASRGTGGNTEAFF
size: NA; D: NA; J: TRBJ1-1; V: TRBV19; DNA: TGTGCCAGTAGTATAGGCCCTCTTGAGGCCAACCAAGCTTTCTTT; CDR3: CASSIGPLEANQAFF
size: few; D: NA; J: TRBJ2-3; V: TRBV11-2; DNA: TGTGCCAGCAGGCGACTTGGTACGCAGTATTTT; CDR3: CASRRLGTQYF
size: NA; D: NA; J: TRBJ2-7; V: TRBV6-5; DNA: TGTGCCAGCAGAGGGGGTTCCCGCGAGCAGTACTTC; CDR3: CASRGGSREQYF
size: once; D: TRBD2; J: TRBJ2-1; V: TRBV19; DNA: TGTGCCAGTAGCCCACTAGCGGGGGATAGTTCCTACAATGAGCAGTTCTTC; CDR3: CASSPLAGDSSYNEQFF
size: NA; D: TRBD2; J: TRBJ2-7; V: TRBV5-1; DNA: TGCGCCAGCAGCTTGTCCGGGGGGGCCTACGAGCAGTACTTC; CDR3: CASSLSGGAYEQYF
size: few; D: NA; J: TRBJ1-2; V: TRBV7-9; DNA: TGTGCCAGCAGCTTAGCCGCTACAGGCCAAATGGGTGGCTACACCTTC; CDR3: CASSLAATGQMGGYTF
size: NA; D: NA; J: TRBJ1-5; V: TRBV15; DNA: TGTGCCACCAGCAGATCGGGGCGGAGCAATCAGCCCCAGCATTTT; CDR3: CATSRSGRSNQPQHF
size: few; D: TRBD2; J: TRBJ2-7; V: TRBV13; DNA: TGTGCCAGCAGCTTATGGACGGGAGGTAGCTCCTACGAGCAGTACTTC; CDR3: CASSLWTGGSSYEQYF
size: NA; D: TRBD2; J: TRBJ2-7; V: TRBV11-2; DNA: TGTGCCAGCAGCTTAGAAGCGGGGGGACCCTACGAGCAGTACTTC; CDR3: CASSLEAGGPYEQYF
size: NA; D: NA; J: TRBJ2-5; V: TRBV28; DNA: TGTGCCAGCAGTTTATTAAATGGCAACCAAGAGACCCAGTACTTC; CDR3: CASSLLNGNQETQYF
size: once; D: NA; J: TRBJ1-1; V: TRBV6-9; DNA: TGTGCCAGCAGTTACTCGTTTAAGGCGAACACTGAAGCTTTCTTT; CDR3: CASSYSFKANTEAFF
size: NA; D: NA; J: TRBJ2-6; V: TRBV5-3; DNA: TGTGCCAGATATAACTCAGGTGAACAAAGTCGGGCCAACGTCCTGACTTTC; CDR3: CARYNSGEQSRANVLTF
size: NA; D: NA; J: TRBJ2-5; V: TRBV14; DNA: TGTGCCAGCAGCCGATCGTTAAACCCTTTGGCACCCTCGTACCAAGAGACCCAGTACTTC; CDR3: CASSRSLNPLAPSYQETQYF
size: NA; D: TRBD1; J: TRBJ1-1; V: TRBV28; DNA: TGTGCCAGCAGAAAGGACAGGGGAATCGCGGACACTGAAGCTTTCTTT; CDR3: CASRKDRGIADTEAFF
size: NA; D: NA; J: TRBJ2-1; V: TRBV15; DNA: TGTGCCACCAGCAGAGATCCCACCTACAATGAGCAGTTCTTC; CDR3: CATSRDPTYNEQFF
size: large; D: TRBD1; J: TRBJ2-7; V: TRBV9; DNA: TGTGCCAGCAGCGTAGGACAGGGCCTAGCCTACGAGCAGTACTTC; CDR3: CASSVGQGLAYEQYF
size: NA; D: NA; J: TRBJ2-6; V: TRBV5-1; DNA: TGCGCCAGCAGCTTAAAGGGAACCGGGGCCAACGTCCTGACTTTC; CDR3: CASSLKGTGANVLTF
size: large; D: NA; J: TRBJ2-1; V: TRBV11-2; DNA: TGTGCCAGCCCGCGCCTGGGGGAGGATGAGCAGTTCTTC; CDR3: CASPRLGEDEQFF
size: NA; D: NA; J: TRBJ2-2; V: TRBV11-3; DNA: TGTGCCAGCAGCTACCGATATGGAGCCGGGGAGCTGTTTTTT; CDR3: CASSYRYGAGELFF
size: hyperexpanded; D: TRBD1; J: TRBJ1-2; V: TRBV7-3; DNA: TGTGCCAGCAGCTTGGGGGACAGCAGAGATGGCTACACCTTC; CDR3: CASSLGDSRDGYTF